Listed below are T cell receptor beta chains from one sample, sequenced in a study of high-grade serous ovarian cancer treatment subgroups. Assay: immunoSEQ multiplex PCR; the TCRdb copy retains only in-frame clones and omits some. The sample lists around 9,600 clones; approximately 86% were seen once. The sequenced sample was tumor tissue. Receptors were obtained from a human donor with high-grade serous ovarian cancer. The CDR3 runs from the conserved cysteine through the conserved F or W. A D gene is named only where the DNA matches it firmly. A clone size is listed for some rows: how often the clone was seen (once, few, many), or a class if it is expanded.

-	-	TRBJ2-7	15	TRBV2	CASSEPTGINYEQYF	TGTGCCAGCAGTGAACCGACAGGAATAAACTACGAGCAGTACTTC
-	-	TRBJ1-2	15	TRBV4-3	CASSQDLQRSYGYTF	TGCGCCAGCAGCCAAGACTTGCAGAGATCCTATGGCTACACCTTC
-	-	TRBJ2-7	17	TRBV5-4	CASSLLSSGSVAYEQYF	TGTGCCAGCAGCTTGCTATCATCGGGTTCTGTGGCCTACGAGCAGTACTTC
-	-	TRBJ2-3	11	TRBV18	CASSTTDTQYF	TGTGCCAGCTCGACGACAGATACGCAGTATTTT
TRBD1	-	TRBJ2-1	14	TRBV6-1	CASSPHRGSNEQFF	TGTGCCAGCAGTCCGCACAGGGGGAGCAATGAGCAGTTCTTC
TRBD2	-	TRBJ2-1	14	TRBV5-1	CASSPGLAELEQFF	TGCGCCAGCAGCCCAGGACTAGCGGAGCTTGAGCAGTTCTTC
-	-	TRBJ2-3	14	TRBV7-9	CASSLAGARDTQYF	TGTGCCAGCAGCTTGGCAGGGGCGAGGGATACGCAGTATTTT
-	-	TRBJ2-5	15	TRBV4-3	CASSQDKGGSETQYF	TGCGCCAGCAGCCAAGATAAAGGGGGAAGTGAGACCCAGTACTTC
-	-	TRBJ2-7	13	TRBV19	CASAGQGGAGQYF	TGTGCCAGTGCGGGGCAAGGGGGCGCAGGGCAGTACTTC
TRBD1	-	TRBJ1-5	13	TRBV28	CASRGTGRQRGAF	TGTGCCAGCAGAGGGACAGGGAGGCAGAGAGGCGCTTTT
-	-	TRBJ2-7	14	TRBV7-6	CASSLRAFGYEQYF	TGTGCCAGCAGCCTCCGGGCTTTTGGCTACGAGCAGTACTTC
-	once	TRBJ2-7	14	TRBV9	CASSVSGLTYEQYF	TGTGCCAGCAGCGTTAGTGGTCTTACCTACGAGCAGTACTTC
-	once	TRBJ2-7	11	TRBV6-5	CASTGGDEQYF	TGTGCCAGCACAGGAGGTGACGAGCAGTACTTC
TRBD1	-	TRBJ2-2	15	TRBV6-5	CASRWTGRRSGELFF	TGTGCCAGCAGATGGACAGGCAGGCGAAGCGGGGAGCTGTTTTTT
TRBD2	few	TRBJ2-3	16	TRBV7-2	CASSLEAGGGTDTQYF	TGTGCCAGCAGCTTAGAAGCGGGGGGGGGTACAGATACGCAGTATTTT
TRBD1	-	TRBJ2-5	17	TRBV4-1	CASSQPGGQWGQETQYF	TGCGCCAGCAGCCAACCTGGGGGACAGTGGGGCCAAGAGACCCAGTACTTC
-	-	TRBJ1-2	15	TRBV27	CASSTNNGYGYGYTF	TGTGCCAGCAGTACTAATAATGGGTATGGCTATGGCTACACCTTC
TRBD2	-	TRBJ2-7	15	TRBV6-6	CASSPATSGSHEQYF	TGTGCCAGCAGCCCCGCGACTAGCGGGAGCCACGAGCAGTACTTC
-	-	TRBJ2-3	18	TRBV2	CASSDILWQGQRTDTQYF	TGTGCCAGCAGTGACATTCTCTGGCAGGGGCAGAGGACAGATACGCAGTATTTT
-	few	TRBJ1-1	12	TRBV19	CASRRLNTEAFF	TGTGCCAGTAGACGGCTGAACACTGAAGCTTTCTTT
TRBD2	once	TRBJ2-7	18	TRBV7-9	CASSLVGLAGTRSYEQYF	TGTGCCAGCAGCTTAGTTGGACTAGCGGGCACTAGGTCCTACGAGCAGTACTTC
TRBD2	-	TRBJ2-7	15	TRBV4-1	CASSQETGGVYEQYF	TGCGCCAGCAGCCAAGAGACGGGGGGGGTGTACGAGCAGTACTTC
TRBD2	-	TRBJ2-7	14	TRBV6-5	CASWTSGTLREQYF	TGTGCCAGCTGGACTAGCGGGACCCTGAGGGAGCAGTACTTC
-	few	TRBJ2-4	12	TRBV7-9	CASSFGAGIQYF	TGTGCCAGCAGCTTTGGCGCCGGCATTCAGTACTTC
-	-	TRBJ2-5	13	TRBV27	CASSFRFRETQYF	TGTGCCAGCAGTTTCAGATTCCGAGAGACCCAGTACTTC
-	-	TRBJ1-2	14	TRBV5-5	CASSPDGGGYGYTF	TGTGCCAGCAGCCCCGACGGAGGCGGCTATGGCTACACCTTC
TRBD1	-	TRBJ1-5	14	TRBV28	CASSLLAGGQPQHF	TGTGCCAGCAGTTTACTGGCAGGGGGTCAGCCCCAGCATTTT
-	-	TRBJ2-7	14	TRBV19	CASSEQVSTYEQYF	TGTGCCAGTAGTGAACAGGTCTCAACCTACGAGCAGTACTTC
-	-	TRBJ2-5	11	TRBV19	CASSSAGTPYF	TGTGCCAGTAGTTCCGCCGGGACTCCATACTTC
-	-	TRBJ1-2	14	TRBV21-1	CASNRGLRDYGYTF	TGTGCCAGCAACAGGGGGCTTAGGGACTATGGCTACACCTTC
TRBD1	once	TRBJ2-1	15	TRBV5-1	CASSHWGQGTNEQFF	TGCGCCAGCAGCCACTGGGGACAGGGTACTAATGAGCAGTTCTTC
-	-	TRBJ2-3	16	TRBV2	CASSEAGTRPTDTQYF	TGTGCCAGCAGTGAAGCGGGTACACGGCCCACAGATACGCAGTATTTT
TRBD2	-	TRBJ2-5	15	TRBV13	CASSTRGLAEETQYF	TGTGCCAGCAGCACAAGGGGACTAGCGGAAGAGACCCAGTACTTC
TRBD2	-	TRBJ2-4	17	TRBV19	CASSKLSGGGAKNIQYF	TGTGCCAGTAGTAAACTTAGCGGGGGAGGGGCCAAAAACATTCAGTACTTC
TRBD1	-	TRBJ1-5	14	TRBV9	CASRGTGASQPQHF	TGTGCCAGCAGGGGGACAGGGGCGAGTCAGCCCCAGCATTTT
TRBD2	-	TRBJ2-3	16	TRBV6-5	CASSYSGRGGPDTQYF	TGTGCCAGCAGTTACTCCGGGAGGGGGGGCCCAGATACGCAGTATTTT
-	-	TRBJ2-5	11	TRBV27	CASSLVETQYF	TGTGCCAGCAGTTTAGTGGAGACCCAGTACTTC
TRBD1	-	TRBJ1-2	15	TRBV9	CASSAGTGLSYGYTF	TGTGCCAGCAGCGCCGGGACAGGGCTCAGCTATGGCTACACCTTC
-	-	TRBJ2-3	14	TRBV10-2	CASRTGRDSDQQYF	TGCGCCAGCAGGACGGGCCGGGACTCGGATCAGCAGTATTTT
-	-	TRBJ1-3	11	TRBV30	CASGVGDTIYF	TGTGCCTCGGGAGTAGGGGACACCATATATTTT
-	-	TRBJ1-3	14	TRBV6-1	CASYRRVTGNTIYF	TGTGCCAGCTACAGAAGGGTCACTGGAAACACCATATATTTT
TRBD2	-	TRBJ2-3	17	TRBV14	CASSQAPRGGRADTQYF	TGTGCCAGCAGCCAAGCTCCGCGGGGGGGCAGGGCAGATACGCAGTATTTT